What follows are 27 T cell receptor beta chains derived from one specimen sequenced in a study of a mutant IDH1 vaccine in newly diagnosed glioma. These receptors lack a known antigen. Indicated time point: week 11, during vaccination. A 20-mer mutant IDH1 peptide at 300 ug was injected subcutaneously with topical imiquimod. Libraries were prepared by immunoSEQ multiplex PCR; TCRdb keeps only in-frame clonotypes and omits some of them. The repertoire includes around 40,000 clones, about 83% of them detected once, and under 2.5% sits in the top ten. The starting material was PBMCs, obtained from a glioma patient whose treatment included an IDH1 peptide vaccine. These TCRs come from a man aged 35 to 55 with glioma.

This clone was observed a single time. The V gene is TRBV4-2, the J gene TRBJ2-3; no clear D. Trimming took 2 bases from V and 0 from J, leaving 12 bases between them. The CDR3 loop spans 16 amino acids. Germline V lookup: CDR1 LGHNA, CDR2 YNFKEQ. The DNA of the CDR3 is TGTGCCAGCAGCCAACTTTGGTCCGCTAGCACAGATACGCAGTATTTT. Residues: CASSQLWSASTDTQYF.

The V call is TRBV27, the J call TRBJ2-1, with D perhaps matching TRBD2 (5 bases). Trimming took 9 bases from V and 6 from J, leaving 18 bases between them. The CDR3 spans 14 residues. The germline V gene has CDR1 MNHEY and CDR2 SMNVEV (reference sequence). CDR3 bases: TGTGCCAGTAGGGTGCGGGCCCCGAGCAATGAGCAGTTCTTC. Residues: CASRVRAPSNEQFF.

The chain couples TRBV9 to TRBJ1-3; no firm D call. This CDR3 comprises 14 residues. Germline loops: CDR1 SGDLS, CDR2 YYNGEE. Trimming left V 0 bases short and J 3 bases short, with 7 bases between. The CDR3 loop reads CASSVDSRGNTIYF. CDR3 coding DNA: TGTGCCAGCAGCGTAGATTCACGTGGAAACACCATATATTTT.

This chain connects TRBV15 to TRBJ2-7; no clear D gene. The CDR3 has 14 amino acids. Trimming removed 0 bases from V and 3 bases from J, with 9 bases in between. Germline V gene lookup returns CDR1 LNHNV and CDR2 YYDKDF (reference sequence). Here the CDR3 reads CATSREKGSYEQYF. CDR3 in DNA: TGTGCCACCAGCAGAGAAAAGGGCAGCTACGAGCAGTACTTC. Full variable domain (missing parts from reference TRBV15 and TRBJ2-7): DAMVIQNPRYQVTQFGKPVTLSCSQTLNHNVMYWYQQKSSQAPKLLFHYYDKDFNNEADTPDNFQSRRPNTSFCFLDIRSPGLGDTAMYLCATSREKGSYEQYFGPGTRLTVT.

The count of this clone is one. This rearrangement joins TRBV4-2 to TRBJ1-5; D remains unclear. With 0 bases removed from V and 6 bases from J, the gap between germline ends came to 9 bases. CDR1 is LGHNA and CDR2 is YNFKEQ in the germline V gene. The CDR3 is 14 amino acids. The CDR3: CASSQDIGVQPQHF. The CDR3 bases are TGTGCCAGCAGCCAAGATATTGGGGTTCAGCCCCAGCATTTT.

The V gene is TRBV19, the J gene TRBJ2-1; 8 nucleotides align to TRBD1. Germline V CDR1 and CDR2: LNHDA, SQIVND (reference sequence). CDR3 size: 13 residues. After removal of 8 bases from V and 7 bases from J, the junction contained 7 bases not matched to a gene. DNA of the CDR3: TGTGCCAGTTCGGGACAGGCGATGAATGAGCAGTTCTTC. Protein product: CASSGQAMNEQFF.

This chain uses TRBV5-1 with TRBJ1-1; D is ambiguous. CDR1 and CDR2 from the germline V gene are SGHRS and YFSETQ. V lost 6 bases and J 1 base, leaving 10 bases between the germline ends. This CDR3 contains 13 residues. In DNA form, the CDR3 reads TGCGCCAGCATCGCGGCCGAGAACACTGAAGCTTTCTTT. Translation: CASIAAENTEAFF.

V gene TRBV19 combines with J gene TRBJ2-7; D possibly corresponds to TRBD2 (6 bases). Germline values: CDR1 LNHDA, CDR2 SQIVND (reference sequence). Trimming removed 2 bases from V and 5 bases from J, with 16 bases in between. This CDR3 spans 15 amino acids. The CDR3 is CASSIKEGWTHEQYF. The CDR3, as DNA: TGTGCCAGTAGTATAAAGGAGGGTTGGACTCACGAGCAGTACTTC.

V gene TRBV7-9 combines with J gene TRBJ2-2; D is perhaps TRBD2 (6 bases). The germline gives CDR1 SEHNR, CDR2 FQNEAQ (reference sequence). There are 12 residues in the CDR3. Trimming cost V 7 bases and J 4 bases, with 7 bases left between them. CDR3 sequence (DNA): TGTGCCAGCATCGGGGGCACCGGGGAGCTGTTTTTT. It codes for CASIGGTGELFF.

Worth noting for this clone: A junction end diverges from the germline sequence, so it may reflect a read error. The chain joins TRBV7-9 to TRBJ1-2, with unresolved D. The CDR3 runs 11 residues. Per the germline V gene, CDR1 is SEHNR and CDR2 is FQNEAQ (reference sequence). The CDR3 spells CASSLETRNDF. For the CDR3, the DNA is TGTGCCAGCAGCTTAGAGACCAGAAATGACTTC.

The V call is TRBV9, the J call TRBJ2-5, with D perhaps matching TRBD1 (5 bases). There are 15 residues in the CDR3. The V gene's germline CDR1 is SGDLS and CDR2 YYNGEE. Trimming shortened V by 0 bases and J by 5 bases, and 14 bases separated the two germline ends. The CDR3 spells CASSVGQGLGETQYF. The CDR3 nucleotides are TGTGCCAGCAGCGTAGGGCAGGGTTTGGGGGAGACCCAGTACTTC.

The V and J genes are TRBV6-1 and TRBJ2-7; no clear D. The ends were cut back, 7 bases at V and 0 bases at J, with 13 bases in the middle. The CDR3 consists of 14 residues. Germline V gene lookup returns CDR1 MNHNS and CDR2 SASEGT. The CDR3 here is CASTRTVSSYEQYF. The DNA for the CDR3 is TGTGCCAGCACTCGGACGGTGAGCTCCTACGAGCAGTACTTC.

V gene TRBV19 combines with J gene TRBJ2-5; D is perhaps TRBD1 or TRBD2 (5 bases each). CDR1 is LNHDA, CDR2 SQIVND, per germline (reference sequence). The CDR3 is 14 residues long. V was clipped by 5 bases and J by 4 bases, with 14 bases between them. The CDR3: CASSAGTRRETQYF. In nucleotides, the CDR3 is TGTGCCAGTAGTGCTGGGACCCGGAGAGAGACCCAGTACTTC.

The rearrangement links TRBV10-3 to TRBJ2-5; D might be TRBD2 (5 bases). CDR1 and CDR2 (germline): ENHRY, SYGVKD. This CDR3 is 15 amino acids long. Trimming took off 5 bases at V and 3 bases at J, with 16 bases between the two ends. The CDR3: CAISKLGESKETQYF. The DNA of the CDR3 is TGTGCCATCAGTAAGCTCGGGGAGTCTAAAGAGACCCAGTACTTC.

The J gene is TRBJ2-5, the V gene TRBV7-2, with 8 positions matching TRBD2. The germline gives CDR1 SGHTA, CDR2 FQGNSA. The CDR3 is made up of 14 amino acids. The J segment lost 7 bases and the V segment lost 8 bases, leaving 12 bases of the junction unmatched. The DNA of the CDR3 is TGTGCCAGCCTCTTGACGGGCGCGGGGGGGACCCAGTACTTC. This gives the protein CASLLTGAGGTQYF.

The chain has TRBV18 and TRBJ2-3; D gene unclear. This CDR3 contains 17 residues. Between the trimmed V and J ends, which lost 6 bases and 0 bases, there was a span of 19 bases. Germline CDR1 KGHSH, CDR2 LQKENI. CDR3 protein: CASSSAQRFPSTDTQYF. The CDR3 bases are TGTGCCAGCTCCTCTGCCCAACGGTTTCCTAGCACAGATACGCAGTATTTT.

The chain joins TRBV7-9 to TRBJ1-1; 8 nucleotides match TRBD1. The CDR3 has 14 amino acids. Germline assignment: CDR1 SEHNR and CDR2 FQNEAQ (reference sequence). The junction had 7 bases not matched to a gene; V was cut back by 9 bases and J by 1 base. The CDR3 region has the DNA TGTGCCAGTCGGGACAGGCTAGAGAACACTGAAGCTTTCTTT. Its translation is CASRDRLENTEAFF.

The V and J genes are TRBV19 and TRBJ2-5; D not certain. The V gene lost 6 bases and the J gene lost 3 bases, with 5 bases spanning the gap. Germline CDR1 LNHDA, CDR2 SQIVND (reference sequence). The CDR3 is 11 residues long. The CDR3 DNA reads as TGTGCCAGTAGGAGAGAAGAGACCCAGTACTTC. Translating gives CASRREETQYF. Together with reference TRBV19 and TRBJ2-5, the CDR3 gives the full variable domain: DGGITQSPKYLFRKEGQNVTLSCEQNLNHDAMYWYRQDPGQGLRLIYYSQIVNDFQKGDIAEGYSVSREKKESFPLTVTSAQKNPTAFYLCASRREETQYFGPGTRLLVL.

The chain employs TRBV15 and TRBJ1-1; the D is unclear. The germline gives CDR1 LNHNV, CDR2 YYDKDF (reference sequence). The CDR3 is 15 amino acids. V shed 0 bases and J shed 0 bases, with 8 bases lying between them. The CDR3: CATSRDVSMNTEAFF. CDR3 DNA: TGTGCCACCAGCAGAGATGTCAGTATGAACACTGAAGCTTTCTTT.

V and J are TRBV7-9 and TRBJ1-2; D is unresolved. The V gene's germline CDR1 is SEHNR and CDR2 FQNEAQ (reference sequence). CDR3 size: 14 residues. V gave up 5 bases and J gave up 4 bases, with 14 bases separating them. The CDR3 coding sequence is TGTGCCAGCAGCCCTCGGACGGATTCCTATGGCTACACCTTC. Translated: CASSPRTDSYGYTF.

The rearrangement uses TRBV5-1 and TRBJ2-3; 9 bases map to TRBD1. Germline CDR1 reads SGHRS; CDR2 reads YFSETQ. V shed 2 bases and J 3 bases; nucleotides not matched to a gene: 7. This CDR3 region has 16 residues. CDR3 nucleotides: TGCGCCAGCAGCTTAACCGGGACAGGGTTAACAGATACGCAGTATTTT. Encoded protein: CASSLTGTGLTDTQYF.

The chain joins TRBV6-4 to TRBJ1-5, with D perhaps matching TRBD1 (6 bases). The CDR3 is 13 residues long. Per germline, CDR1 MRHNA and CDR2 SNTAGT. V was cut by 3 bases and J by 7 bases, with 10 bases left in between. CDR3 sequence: CASSEGQGQPQHF. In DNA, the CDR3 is TGTGCCAGCAGTGAAGGGCAGGGGCAGCCCCAGCATTTT.

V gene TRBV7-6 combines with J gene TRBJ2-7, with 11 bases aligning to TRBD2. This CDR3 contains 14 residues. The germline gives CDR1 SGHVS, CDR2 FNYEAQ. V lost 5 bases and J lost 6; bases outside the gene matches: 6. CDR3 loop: CASSPTSGSVEQYF. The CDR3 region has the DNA TGTGCCAGCAGCCCAACTAGCGGGAGTGTCGAGCAGTACTTC.

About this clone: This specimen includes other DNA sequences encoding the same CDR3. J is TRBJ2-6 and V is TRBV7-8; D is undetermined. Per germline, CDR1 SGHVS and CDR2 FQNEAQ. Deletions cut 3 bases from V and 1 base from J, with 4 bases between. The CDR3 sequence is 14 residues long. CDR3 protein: CASSLGSGANVLTF. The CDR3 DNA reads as TGTGCCAGCAGCTTGGGATCTGGGGCCAACGTCCTGACTTTC.

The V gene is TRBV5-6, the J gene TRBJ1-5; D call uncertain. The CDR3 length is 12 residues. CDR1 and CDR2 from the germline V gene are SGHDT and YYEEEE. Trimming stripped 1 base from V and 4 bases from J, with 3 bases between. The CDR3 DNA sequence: TGTGCCAGCAGCTTGAGGAATCAGCCCCAGCATTTT. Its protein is CASSLRNQPQHF.

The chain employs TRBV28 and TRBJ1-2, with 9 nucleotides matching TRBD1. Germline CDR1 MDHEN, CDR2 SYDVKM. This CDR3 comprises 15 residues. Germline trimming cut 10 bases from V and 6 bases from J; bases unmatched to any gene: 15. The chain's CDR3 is CAIKTGGISLNGYTF. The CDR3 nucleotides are TGTGCCATCAAGACAGGGGGGATTTCGCTGAATGGCTACACCTTC.

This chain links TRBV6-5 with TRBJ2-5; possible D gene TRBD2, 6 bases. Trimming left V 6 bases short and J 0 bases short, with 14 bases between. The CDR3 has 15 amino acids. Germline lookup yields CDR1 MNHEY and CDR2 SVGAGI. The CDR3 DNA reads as TGTGCCAGCAGCCAACCCCGGGACTACCAAGAGACCCAGTACTTC. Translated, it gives CASSQPRDYQETQYF.